This T cell receptor (beta chain) was documented in a study of CD8+ T cells in alopecia areata. Looked up from germline, CDR1 is SGHTA and CDR2 is FQGNSA. Trimming pared 4 bases from V and 0 bases from J, leaving 13 bases between. The CDR3 is 16 residues long. Treatment indicated: oral pan-JAK inhibitor, 5-10 mg twice daily. Whole-study results and caveats: Many expanded lesional clones remained in scalp and blood on tofacitinib. Both scalp clonality and the expanded CD8+ clones among the top 100 showed a significant decrease with tofacitinib.

As concerns this clone: The antigen is not known.

Following RNA extraction, reverse transcription yielded cDNA that acted as the sequencing template. The table came from immunoSEQ multiplex PCR; TCRdb's copy has only in-frame clones and leaves some out. Here the sample spans about 190,000 clones, 60% to 70% being singletons. This receptor was identified in a human donor with alopecia areata. The chain has TRBV7-2 and TRBJ1-5, with D unclear. Sequencing used CD4+ T cells sorted from blood, obtained at week 4, from a patient treated with tofacitinib. The CDR3 protein is CASSSRAPSSNQPQHF. The CDR3 nucleotides read TGTGCCAGCAGCTCACGGGCTCCCTCTAGCAATCAGCCCCAGCATTTT.